These 20 T cell receptor beta chains were sequenced from one sample in a study of cytomegalovirus exposure and HLA in healthy donors. It was with 60 Vbeta and 13 Jbeta primers that the PCR ran. Clones were read by immunoSEQ multiplex PCR, and TCRdb kept only the in-frame ones, dropping some. The sample records about 84,000 clones, roughly 63% being singletons. The sequenced material came from PBMCs. Every receptor here comes from a woman aged 40 to 50 in good health and CMV-seropositive.

The chain joins TRBV5-1 to TRBJ2-1; TRBD2 agrees at 9 bases. In germline, CDR1 is SGHRS, CDR2 YFSETQ. V lost 0 bases and J lost 3; bases outside the gene matches: 4. The CDR3 spans 16 residues. CDR3 sequence (DNA): TGCGCCAGCAGCTTGGTTAGCGGGAGATTCTACAATGAGCAGTTCTTC. Translation: CASSLVSGRFYNEQFF.

This clone has a handful of counts. The chain is built from TRBV7-9 and TRBJ2-7, with 7 positions matching TRBD2. V lost 5 bases, J lost 3 bases, and 1 base stayed unmatched. The length of the CDR3 is 12 residues. The V gene's germline CDR1 is SEHNR and CDR2 FQNEAQ (reference sequence). The CDR3 protein is CASSRDYYEQYF. CDR3 coding DNA: TGTGCCAGCAGCCGGGACTACTACGAGCAGTACTTC.

The V and J genes are TRBV18 and TRBJ1-2; 7 positions match TRBD1. Trimming cost V 3 bases and J 4 bases; bases outside gene matches: 5. Germline V gene lookup returns CDR1 KGHSH and CDR2 LQKENI. The CDR3 consists of 14 residues. CDR3 nucleotides: TGTGCCAGCTCACCCGACAGGGATGGCTATGGCTACACCTTC. Translated, it gives CASSPDRDGYGYTF.

V usage is TRBV4-2 and J usage is TRBJ2-3; the match to TRBD2 covers 9 bases. Germline V gene data show CDR1 as LGHNA and CDR2 as YNFKEQ. The V gene end was trimmed by 1 base and the J gene end by 1 base; junction bases not matched to a gene: 0. The CDR3 has 15 amino acids. For the CDR3, the DNA is TGTGCCAGCAGCCAAGGACTAGCGGGCACAGATACGCAGTATTTT. It yields the protein CASSQGLAGTDTQYF.

This clone was found a few times. The CDR3 region has the DNA TGTGCCAGCAGCTTAGTAGGGGGCGCTTCAGATACGCAGTATTTT. This translates into CASSLVGGASDTQYF. The V call is TRBV7-2, the J call TRBJ2-3, with TRBD1 matching over 7 bases. This CDR3 has 15 residues. The V segment lost 1 base and the J segment 4 bases; nucleotides outside the gene matches: 5. Germline lookup yields CDR1 SGHTA and CDR2 FQGNSA.

The chain recombines TRBV4-1 with TRBJ2-7; weak D call: TRBD2 (6 bases). CDR1 is MGHRA, CDR2 YSYEKL, per germline. V dropped 5 bases and J dropped 2 bases, with 13 bases sitting between them. The CDR3 sequence is 14 residues long. The CDR3 bases are TGCGCCAGCAGCTCCCGTAGCGGCCCCTACGAGCAGTACTTC. It translates to CASSSRSGPYEQYF.

This clone was seen a handful of times. J is TRBJ2-7 and V is TRBV19, with 8 bases aligning to TRBD2. Looked up from germline, CDR1 is LNHDA and CDR2 is SQIVND (reference sequence). The CDR3 consists of 15 residues. In DNA form, the CDR3 reads TGTGCGCCCCCCCGGCTAGCGGGTTACTCCTACGAGCAGTACTTC. Its protein is CAPPRLAGYSYEQYF. Filled out from reference TRBV19 and TRBJ2-7, the complete variable domain reads DGGITQSPKYLFRKEGQNVTLSCEQNLNHDAMYWYRQDPGQGLRLIYYSQIVNDFQKGDIAEGYSVSREKKESFPLTVTSAQKNPTAFYLCAPPRLAGYSYEQYFGPGTRLTVT.

This clone has a handful of counts. The gene calls are TRBV4-3 and TRBJ1-5; a weak D match, TRBD1 (6 bases). The CDR3 runs 15 residues. Trimming took 0 bases from V and 5 from J, leaving 11 bases between them. Germline V gene sequence: CDR1 LGHNA, CDR2 YSLEER. The CDR3 is CASSQDRRGDQPQHF. DNA for the CDR3: TGCGCCAGCAGCCAAGATCGCAGGGGTGATCAGCCCCAGCATTTT.

The V gene is TRBV5-4, the J gene TRBJ2-3; 12 bases are shared with TRBD1. Trimming cost V 0 bases and J 5 bases; bases outside gene matches: 4. The CDR3 is 16 amino acids. Germline V gene data show CDR1 as SGHNT and CDR2 as YYREEE (reference sequence). The CDR3 spells CASSLGGQGAVDTQYF. CDR3 coding DNA: TGTGCCAGCAGCTTGGGGGGACAGGGGGCAGTAGATACGCAGTATTTT.

The chain recombines TRBV13 with TRBJ2-7, with a possible D match to TRBD2 (7 bases). Germline assignment: CDR1 PRHDT and CDR2 FYEKMQ (reference sequence). V was pared by 4 bases and J by 5 bases, with 18 bases between. The CDR3 has 15 amino acids. In nucleotides, the CDR3 is TGTGCCAGCAGCTCCTGGGGGCGGGAGAATAACGAGCAGTACTTC. Protein sequence: CASSSWGRENNEQYF.

The genes are TRBV29-1 and TRBJ1-1; D possibly corresponds to TRBD1 (6 bases). Germline CDR1 and CDR2: SQVTM and ANQGSEA. The ends were cut back, 6 bases at V and 1 base at J, with 15 bases in the middle. CDR3 length equals 14 residues. The CDR3 nucleotides read TGCAGCGTGGCAAGACAGGTGGGGAACACTGAAGCTTTCTTT. Translation gives CSVARQVGNTEAFF.

The genes are TRBV6-6 and TRBJ2-1, with D maybe TRBD2 (7 bases). V was cut by 5 bases and J by 12 bases, with 14 bases left in between. The germline V gene has CDR1 MNHNY and CDR2 SVGAGI (reference sequence). The CDR3 length is 12 residues. The CDR3 loop is CASSGGDTLQFF. CDR3 DNA sequence: TGTGCCAGCAGTGGGGGGGACACGTTGCAGTTCTTC.

The chain is built from TRBV9 and TRBJ2-1; 13 nucleotides align to TRBD2. CDR3 size: 18 residues. The germline V gene has CDR1 SGDLS and CDR2 YYNGEE. V trimming: 2 bases; J trimming: 7 bases; junction bases outside the gene matches: 12. The CDR3 protein is CASSVTGTSGKGRNEQFF. For the CDR3, the DNA is TGTGCCAGCAGCGTGACCGGGACTAGCGGGAAAGGGAGGAATGAGCAGTTCTTC.

This clone was seen a handful of times. No DNA is shown, since the ends of the CDR3 on it are uncertain; the CDR3 is the one TCRdb lists. J is TRBJ2-7 and V is TRBV7-2; TRBD2, as called in the table, went unchecked against the DNA. A total of 13 residues make up the CDR3, ends included. Germline CDR1 and CDR2: SGHTA and FQGNSA. CDR3 loop: CASSVAGGSRRVF.

The chain couples TRBV6-1 to TRBJ2-3; 8 positions match TRBD1. This CDR3 spans 16 amino acids. The germline V gene encodes CDR1 MNHNS and CDR2 SASEGT. V lost 1 base to trimming and J lost 2 bases; unmatched junction nucleotides: 5. The CDR3 DNA sequence: TGTGCCAGCAGTGAAGTCGACAGGGGAAACACAGATACGCAGTATTTT. This translates into CASSEVDRGNTDTQYF.

The chain is built from TRBV27 and TRBJ1-2; 9 nucleotides line up with TRBD1. CDR3 length: 15 amino acids. Germline V lookup: CDR1 MNHEY, CDR2 SMNVEV (reference sequence). Unmatched junction bases numbered 5, after V lost 2 bases and J lost 4 bases. CDR3 amino acids: CASSLTDRGFYGYTF. The CDR3 nucleotides read TGTGCCAGCAGTTTAACGGACAGGGGTTTCTATGGCTACACCTTC.

The chain combines TRBV5-1 with TRBJ2-3, with 10 bases identical to TRBD2. V shed 2 bases and J 1 base; nucleotides not matched to a gene: 1. The V gene's germline CDR1 is SGHRS and CDR2 YFSETQ. The CDR3 spans 15 residues. The CDR3 reads CASSLTSGGTDTQYF. The CDR3 region has the DNA TGCGCCAGCAGCTTAACTAGCGGGGGCACAGATACGCAGTATTTT. The variable domain in full, with the rest retrieved from reference TRBV5-1 and TRBJ2-3, is KAGVTQTPRYLIKTRGQQVTLSCSPISGHRSVSWYQQTPGQGLQFLFEYFSETQRNKGNFPGRFSGRQFSNSRSEMNVSTLELGDSALYLCASSLTSGGTDTQYFGPGTRLTVL.

CDR3 DNA sequence: TGTGCCAGCAGTCGGGACTACTACACAGATACGCAGTATTTT. It translates to CASSRDYYTDTQYF. This sequence joins TRBV2 and TRBJ2-3, with 7 bases that match TRBD2. V lost 5 bases and J lost 2; bases outside the gene matches: 4. Germline loops: CDR1 SNHLY, CDR2 FYNNEI. The CDR3 consists of 14 residues.

The rearrangement joins TRBV11-1 to TRBJ1-3; D remains unclear. The CDR3 covers 17 residues. The V gene's germline CDR1 is SGHAT and CDR2 FQDESV (reference sequence). The germline V and J ends were trimmed by 7 bases and 0 bases, with 19 bases remaining between them. The CDR3 protein is CASKKDFGISSGNTIYF. Written as DNA, the CDR3 is TGTGCCAGCAAAAAAGATTTCGGGATTTCCTCTGGAAACACCATATATTTT.

The sample holds one count of this clone. This sequence joins TRBV7-2 and TRBJ2-7; a weak D match, TRBD2 (5 bases). This CDR3 has 15 residues. V shed 1 base and J shed 0 bases, with 10 bases lying between them. CDR1 is SGHTA, CDR2 FQGNSA, per germline. CDR3 sequence: CASSLVLGNSYEQYF. The CDR3, as DNA: TGTGCCAGCAGCTTAGTTCTCGGGAACTCCTACGAGCAGTACTTC.